Shown below are 19 T cell receptor beta chains from a single sample sequenced in a study of OX40 agonist ivuxolimab in advanced cancers. TCRdb's table, derived via immunoSEQ multiplex PCR, lists solely in-frame clones and lacks some. Among around 76,000 clones listed, approximately 95% were seen once. The starting material was CD4+ or CD8+ T cells sorted from blood, obtained in a trial of the OX40 agonist ivuxolimab. The origin of the receptors is an adult with an advanced solid tumor such as melanoma, head and neck, liver or kidney cancer.

The genes are TRBV6-5 and TRBJ1-4; 8 bases match TRBD1. The germline V gene has CDR1 MNHEY and CDR2 SVGAGI. The CDR3 covers 14 residues. The trim removed 4 bases at V and 8 bases at J, leaving 6 bases unmatched. DNA for the CDR3: TGTGCCAGCAGTTTCGGACAGGGAGGCGAAAAACTGTTTTTT. As protein: CASSFGQGGEKLFF.

V usage is TRBV29-1 and J usage is TRBJ1-4; the match to TRBD1 covers 9 bases. Germline trimming cut 5 bases from V and 11 bases from J; bases unmatched to any gene: 12. CDR1 is SQVTM and CDR2 is ANQGSEA in the germline V gene. CDR3 length equals 14 residues. This CDR3 is CSVYEPTGGGKLFF. Written as DNA, the CDR3 is TGCAGCGTTTACGAGCCTACAGGGGGCGGGAAACTGTTTTTT.

This CDR3 reads CASSLGLARLFDYEQYF. CDR3 DNA sequence: TGTGCCAGCAGCCTAGGGCTAGCGAGACTATTCGACTACGAGCAGTACTTC. The chain recombines TRBV28 with TRBJ2-7; possibly TRBD2 for D (6 bases). The length of the CDR3 is 17 residues. V was trimmed by 6 bases and J by 3 bases, leaving 24 bases between them. The germline V gene encodes CDR1 MDHEN and CDR2 SYDVKM. Supplemented by reference TRBV28 and TRBJ2-7, the full variable domain reads DVKVTQSSRYLVKRTGEKVFLECVQDMDHENMFWYRQDPGLGLRLIYFSYDVKMKEKGDIPEGYSVSREKKERFSLILESASTNQTSMYLCASSLGLARLFDYEQYFGPGTRLTVT.

V is TRBV11-2 and J is TRBJ2-7, with D perhaps TRBD1 or TRBD2 (6 bases each). The CDR3 runs 18 residues. Germline loops: CDR1 SGHAT, CDR2 FQNNGV. V was clipped by 1 base and J by 2 bases, with 21 bases between them. The CDR3 spells CASSLATRGRFLPYEQYF. DNA of the CDR3: TGTGCCAGCAGCTTAGCAACACGGGGGCGATTCCTTCCCTACGAGCAGTACTTC.

The chain uses TRBV7-6 and TRBJ2-7; tentative D call: TRBD1 (7 bases). The CDR3 is 15 amino acids. Trimming took 5 bases from V and 0 from J, leaving 14 bases between them. In germline, CDR1 is SGHVS, CDR2 FNYEAQ. This CDR3 is CASSQGGTASYEQYF. The CDR3 coding sequence is TGTGCCAGCAGCCAAGGAGGGACAGCCTCCTACGAGCAGTACTTC. Supplemented by reference TRBV7-6 and TRBJ2-7, the full variable domain reads GAGVSQSPRYKVTKRGQDVALRCDPISGHVSLYWYRQALGQGPEFLTYFNYEAQQDKSGLPNDRFSAERPEGSISTLTIQRTEQRDSAMYRCASSQGGTASYEQYFGPGTRLTVT.

V is TRBV7-2 and J is TRBJ2-3; 10 bases line up with TRBD2. The CDR3 has 17 amino acids. Trimming took 5 bases from V and 5 from J; bases not matched to a gene: 13. Germline V gene lookup returns CDR1 SGHTA and CDR2 FQGNSA. The CDR3 spells CASSPRGERGGQDTQYF. As DNA, the CDR3 is TGTGCCAGCAGCCCAAGAGGCGAGCGGGGGGGCCAAGATACGCAGTATTTT.

This chain connects TRBV6-5 to TRBJ1-2; no clear D. The germline gives CDR1 MNHEY, CDR2 SVGAGI. The CDR3 spans 10 residues. The V gene lost 6 bases and the J gene lost 7 bases, with 6 bases spanning the gap. The DNA of the CDR3 is TGTGCCAGCAGCCCAGGTGGCTACACCTTC. It is translated as CASSPGGYTF.

This chain connects TRBV5-1 to TRBJ2-1; the D is unclear. Germline CDR1 and CDR2: SGHRS and YFSETQ. The CDR3 extends over 15 amino acids. Trimming left V 1 base short and J 4 bases short, with 12 bases between. Here the CDR3 reads CASSLRQVRYNEQFF. The CDR3 DNA is TGCGCCAGCAGCTTGCGGCAGGTTCGATACAATGAGCAGTTCTTC.

This sequence joins TRBV5-1 and TRBJ1-2; no clear D. The CDR3 sequence is 14 residues long. Germline V lookup: CDR1 SGHRS, CDR2 YFSETQ. V dropped 0 bases and J dropped 1 base, with 7 bases sitting between them. In nucleotides, the CDR3 is TGCGCCAGCAGCTTGGAGGCAAATAACTATGGCTACACCTTC. Its translation: CASSLEANNYGYTF. Full variable domain (remainder filled in from reference TRBV5-1 and TRBJ1-2): KAGVTQTPRYLIKTRGQQVTLSCSPISGHRSVSWYQQTPGQGLQFLFEYFSETQRNKGNFPGRFSGRQFSNSRSEMNVSTLELGDSALYLCASSLEANNYGYTFGSGTRLTVV.

The V and J genes are TRBV9 and TRBJ2-7, with D perhaps being TRBD1 or TRBD2 (5 bases each). This CDR3 comprises 15 residues. Per germline, CDR1 SGDLS and CDR2 YYNGEE. V was clipped by 0 bases and J by 3 bases, with 13 bases between them. The CDR3 reads CASSVDPVGVYEQYF. CDR3 bases: TGTGCCAGCAGCGTAGATCCCGTGGGGGTCTACGAGCAGTACTTC.

The chain is built from TRBV19 and TRBJ1-1; D ambiguous. CDR3 size: 15 residues. From germline, CDR1 is LNHDA and CDR2 SQIVND (reference sequence). V dropped 1 base and J dropped 0 bases, with 9 bases sitting between them. This CDR3 is CASSIGPAMNTEAFF. CDR3 DNA: TGTGCCAGTAGTATAGGACCGGCCATGAACACTGAAGCTTTCTTT.

V gene TRBV6-5 combines with J gene TRBJ2-7; perhaps TRBD2 as D (5 bases). This CDR3 region has 14 residues. V lost 6 bases and J lost 0, with 12 bases in between. Germline CDR1 MNHEY, CDR2 SVGAGI. The CDR3 loop is CASRKRGSSYEQYF. CDR3 in DNA: TGTGCCAGCAGGAAGAGAGGGAGCTCCTACGAGCAGTACTTC.

The rearrangement uses TRBV7-9 and TRBJ1-3; no clear D gene. CDR3 size: 16 residues. Germline-derived CDR1 and CDR2 are SEHNR and FQNEAQ (reference sequence). Trimming pared 4 bases from V and 0 bases from J, leaving 13 bases between. The CDR3 reads CASSSLAQYSGNTIYF. The CDR3 DNA reads as TGTGCCAGCAGCTCGCTGGCCCAGTACTCTGGAAACACCATATATTTT.

The rearrangement joins TRBV19 to TRBJ1-1, with D maybe TRBD1 (5 bases). This CDR3 region has 15 residues. Trimming pared 1 base from V and 5 bases from J, leaving 14 bases between. Per germline, CDR1 LNHDA and CDR2 SQIVND (reference sequence). In DNA, the CDR3 is TGTGCCAGTAGTATAGTGGCAGGGTATCGAACTGAAGCTTTCTTT. Protein: CASSIVAGYRTEAFF.

The V call is TRBV27, the J call TRBJ2-2; possible D gene TRBD1, 5 bases. Looked up from germline, CDR1 is MNHEY and CDR2 is SMNVEV (reference sequence). CDR3 length equals 15 residues. Trimming removed 2 bases at V and 4 bases at J, with 11 bases between. The CDR3 coding sequence is TGTGCCAGCAGTTTAGTACAGGTTCCCACCGGGGAGCTGTTTTTT. Translating it yields CASSLVQVPTGELFF.

The chain is built from TRBV12-5 and TRBJ1-2; D call uncertain. The CDR3 extends over 14 amino acids. Germline V gene data show CDR1 as LGHNT and CDR2 as FRNRAP. The V and J ends lost 0 bases and 6 bases respectively, with 11 bases between them. CDR3 DNA: TGTGCTAGTGGTTTGGTCGGGGTATTACATGGCTACACCTTC. This encodes CASGLVGVLHGYTF.

The chain carries TRBV9 and TRBJ1-1; a possible D gene is TRBD1 (5 bases). This CDR3 is 12 amino acids long. Germline V lookup: CDR1 SGDLS, CDR2 YYNGEE. Trimming left V 4 bases short and J 8 bases short, with 12 bases between. In DNA form, the CDR3 reads TGTGCCAGCAGCCCCCTCGGGGCGGAAGCTTTCTTT. It specifies CASSPLGAEAFF. Based on the CDR3 plus reference TRBV9 and TRBJ1-1, the full variable domain is DSGVTQTPKHLITATGQRVTLRCSPRSGDLSVYWYQQSLDQGLQFLIQYYNGEERAKGNILERFSAQQFPDLHSELNLSSLELGDSALYFCASSPLGAEAFFGQGTRLTVV.

The J gene is TRBJ1-2, the V gene TRBV5-8; maybe TRBD1 (5 bases). V shed 3 bases and J shed 2 bases, with 14 bases lying between them. Germline-derived CDR1 and CDR2 are SGHTS and YDEGEE. The CDR3 covers 15 residues. The CDR3 region is CASSSLSDRNYGYTF. The CDR3 DNA reads as TGTGCCAGCAGCTCGCTTAGCGACAGAAACTATGGCTACACCTTC.

V and J are TRBV7-2 and TRBJ1-3, with a tentative D call TRBD1 (5 bases). Germline-derived CDR1 and CDR2 are SGHTA and FQGNSA. V shed 4 bases and J shed 1 base, with 11 bases lying between them. CDR3 length: 15 residues. The CDR3 DNA follows: TGTGCCAGCAGCTCCGACAGAGGATCTGGAAACACCATATATTTT. Translated, it gives CASSSDRGSGNTIYF.